This T cell receptor beta chain was captured in a study of somatic mutations in cytotoxic T cells in rheumatoid arthritis. V was clipped by 4 bases and J by 5 bases; unmatched bases: 13. Germline V lookup: CDR1 MNHNS, CDR2 SASEGT. CDR3 length: 16 residues. The protocol was immunoSEQ multiplex PCR, while the TCRdb copy is restricted to in-frame clones and leaves out a portion. Counted here are about 9,200 clones, approximately 79% occurring once; the ten biggest clones make up around 33%. The V gene is TRBV6-1, the J gene TRBJ1-2; 7 bases fit TRBD1. The TCR comes from an adult with rheumatoid arthritis. The sequenced sample consisted of CD8+ T cells sorted from blood. DNA of the CDR3: TGTGCCAGCAGTGGGGGTCGACAGGGTAGATGGTATGGCTACACCTTC. Amino acid sequence: CASSGGRQGRWYGYTF.